This T cell receptor beta chain was captured in a study of cytomegalovirus exposure and HLA in healthy donors. Overall study results and limits: Later, an analysis found that common viral pathogens appeared to be linked with several of the most significant clusters.

At sampling all donors were nominally healthy, likely with unrecorded immune exposures. Amplification used 60 Vbeta primers and 13 Jbeta primers. Profiled with immunoSEQ multiplex PCR; TCRdb holds only in-frame clones, not every one. The table shows 200,000 to 250,000 clones, with more than 70% occurring only once. Germline values: CDR1 MNHNY, CDR2 SVGAGI (reference sequence). The J segment lost 7 bases and the V segment lost 4 bases, leaving 10 bases of the junction unmatched. The CDR3 runs 15 residues. With respect to this clone: Its antigen is not identified.

The sample taken for sequencing was PBMCs. This clonotype originated in a human donor in good health. The V gene is TRBV6-6, the J gene TRBJ2-1, with TRBD2 identical over 7 bases. The CDR3 sequence is CASSFQGGKRNEQFF. CDR3 in DNA: TGTGCCAGCAGTTTCCAGGGAGGGAAAAGGAATGAGCAGTTCTTC.